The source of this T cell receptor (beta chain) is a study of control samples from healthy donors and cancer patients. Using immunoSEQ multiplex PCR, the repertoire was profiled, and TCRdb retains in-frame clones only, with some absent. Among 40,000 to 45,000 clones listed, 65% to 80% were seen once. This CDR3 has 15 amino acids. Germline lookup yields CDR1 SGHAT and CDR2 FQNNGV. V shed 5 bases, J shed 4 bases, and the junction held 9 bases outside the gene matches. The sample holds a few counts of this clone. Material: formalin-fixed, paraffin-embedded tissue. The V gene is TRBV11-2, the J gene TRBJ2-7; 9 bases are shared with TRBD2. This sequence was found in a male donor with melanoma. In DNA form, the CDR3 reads TGTGCCAGCAGCCTGACGGCGGGAGGGAGTTACGAGCAGTACTTC. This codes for CASSLTAGGSYEQYF.